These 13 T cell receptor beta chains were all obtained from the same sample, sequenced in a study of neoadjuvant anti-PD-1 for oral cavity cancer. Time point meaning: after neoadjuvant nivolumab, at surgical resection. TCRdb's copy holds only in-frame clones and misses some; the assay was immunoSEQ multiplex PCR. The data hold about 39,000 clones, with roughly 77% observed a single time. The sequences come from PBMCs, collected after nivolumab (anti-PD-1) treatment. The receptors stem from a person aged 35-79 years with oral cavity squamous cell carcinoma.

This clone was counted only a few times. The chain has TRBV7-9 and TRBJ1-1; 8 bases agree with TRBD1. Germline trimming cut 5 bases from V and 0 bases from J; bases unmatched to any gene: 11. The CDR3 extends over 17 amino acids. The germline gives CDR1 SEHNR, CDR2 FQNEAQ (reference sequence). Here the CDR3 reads CASSGRQGWGMNTEAFF. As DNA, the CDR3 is TGTGCCAGCAGCGGGCGACAGGGGTGGGGCATGAACACTGAAGCTTTCTTT.

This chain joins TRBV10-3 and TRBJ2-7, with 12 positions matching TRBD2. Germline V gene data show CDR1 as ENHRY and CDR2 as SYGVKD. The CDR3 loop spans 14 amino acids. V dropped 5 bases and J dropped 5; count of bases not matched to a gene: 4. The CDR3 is CAISQLAGGNEQYF. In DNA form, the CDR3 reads TGTGCCATCAGTCAACTAGCGGGAGGCAACGAGCAGTACTTC.

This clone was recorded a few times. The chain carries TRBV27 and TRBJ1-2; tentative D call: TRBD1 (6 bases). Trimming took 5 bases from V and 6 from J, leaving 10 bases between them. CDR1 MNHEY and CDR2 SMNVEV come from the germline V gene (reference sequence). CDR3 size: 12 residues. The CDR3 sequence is CASSPDRNGYTF. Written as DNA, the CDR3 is TGTGCCAGCAGTCCCGACAGGAATGGCTACACCTTC.

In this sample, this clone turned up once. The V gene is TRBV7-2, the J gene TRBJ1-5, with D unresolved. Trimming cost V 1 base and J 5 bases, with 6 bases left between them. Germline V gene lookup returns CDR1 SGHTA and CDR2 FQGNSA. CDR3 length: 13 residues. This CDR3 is CASSLGPHQPQHF. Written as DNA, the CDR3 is TGTGCCAGCAGCTTAGGTCCTCATCAGCCCCAGCATTTT.

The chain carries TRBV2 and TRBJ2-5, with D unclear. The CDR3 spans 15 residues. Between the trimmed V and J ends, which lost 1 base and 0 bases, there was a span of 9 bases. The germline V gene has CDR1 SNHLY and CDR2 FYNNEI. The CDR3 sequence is CASSEEVSYQETQYF. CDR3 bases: TGTGCCAGCAGTGAAGAGGTGTCGTACCAAGAGACCCAGTACTTC.

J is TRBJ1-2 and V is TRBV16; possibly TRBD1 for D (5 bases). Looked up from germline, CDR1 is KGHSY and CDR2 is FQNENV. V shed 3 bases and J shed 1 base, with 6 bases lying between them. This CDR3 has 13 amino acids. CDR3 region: CASSQGLNYGYTF. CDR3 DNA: TGTGCCAGCAGCCAGGGACTTAACTATGGCTACACCTTC.

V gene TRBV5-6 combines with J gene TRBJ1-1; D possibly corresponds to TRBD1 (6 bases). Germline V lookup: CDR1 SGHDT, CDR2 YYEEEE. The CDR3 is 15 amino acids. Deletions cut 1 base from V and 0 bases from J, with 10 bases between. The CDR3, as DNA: TGTGCCAGCAGCTTGTGGACAGACATGAACACTGAAGCTTTCTTT. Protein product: CASSLWTDMNTEAFF.

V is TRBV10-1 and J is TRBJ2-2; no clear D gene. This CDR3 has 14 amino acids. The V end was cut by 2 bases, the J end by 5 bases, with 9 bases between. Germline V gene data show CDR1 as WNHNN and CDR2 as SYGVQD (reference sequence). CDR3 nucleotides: TGCGCCAGCAGTGAGACCAGGTGGACCGGGGAGCTGTTTTTT. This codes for CASSETRWTGELFF.

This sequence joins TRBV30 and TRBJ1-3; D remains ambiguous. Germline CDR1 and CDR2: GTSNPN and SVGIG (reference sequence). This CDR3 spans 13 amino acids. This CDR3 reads CARRAASRDTIYF. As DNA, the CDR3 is TGTGCTAGGAGGGCAGCGAGCCGAGACACCATATATTTT.

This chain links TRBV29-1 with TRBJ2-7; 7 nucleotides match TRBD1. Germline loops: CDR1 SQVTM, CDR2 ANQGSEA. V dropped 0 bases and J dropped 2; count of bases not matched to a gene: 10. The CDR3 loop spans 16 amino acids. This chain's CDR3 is CSVEDRDSLSPYEQYF. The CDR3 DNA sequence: TGCAGCGTTGAAGATAGGGACAGCCTATCCCCCTACGAGCAGTACTTC.

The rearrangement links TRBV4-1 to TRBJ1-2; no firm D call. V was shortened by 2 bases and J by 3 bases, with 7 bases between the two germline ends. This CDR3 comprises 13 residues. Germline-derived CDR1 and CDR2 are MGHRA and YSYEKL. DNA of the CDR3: TGCGCCAGCAGCCAAAAAAGGGACTATGGCTACACCTTC. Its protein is CASSQKRDYGYTF.

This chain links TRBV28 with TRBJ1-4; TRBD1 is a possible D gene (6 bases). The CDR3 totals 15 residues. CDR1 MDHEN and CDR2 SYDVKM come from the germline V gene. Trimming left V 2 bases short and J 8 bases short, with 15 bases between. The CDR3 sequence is CASSLHGGGKEKLFF. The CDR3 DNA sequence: TGTGCCAGCAGTTTACATGGGGGCGGAAAGGAAAAACTGTTTTTT.

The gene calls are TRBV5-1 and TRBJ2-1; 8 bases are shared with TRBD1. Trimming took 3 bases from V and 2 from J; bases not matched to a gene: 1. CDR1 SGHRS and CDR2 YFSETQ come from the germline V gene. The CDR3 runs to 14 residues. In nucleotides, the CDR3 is TGCGCCAGCAGCTCAGGGGGCGCCTACAATGAGCAGTTCTTC. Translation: CASSSGGAYNEQFF. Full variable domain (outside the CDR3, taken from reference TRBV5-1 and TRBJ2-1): KAGVTQTPRYLIKTRGQQVTLSCSPISGHRSVSWYQQTPGQGLQFLFEYFSETQRNKGNFPGRFSGRQFSNSRSEMNVSTLELGDSALYLCASSSGGAYNEQFFGPGTRLTVL.